One TCR beta chain is described in this entry. Its antigen remains unidentified. This entry is derived from a study of PD-1 blockade in mismatch repair-deficient tumors. Study-level points and caveats: After pembrolizumab, tumor-resident clones rose rapidly, then generally contracted before radiologic responses.

Sequencing was performed with immunoSEQ multiplex PCR; in TCRdb, only in-frame clones are kept and a portion is missing. The profile shows some 49,000 clones, roughly 82% of them singletons. The V end lost 1 base, the J end lost 3 bases, and 10 bases lay between the germline ends. Per the germline V gene, CDR1 is SGHAT and CDR2 is FQNNGV. The CDR3 has 15 residues. J is TRBJ2-1 and V is TRBV11-2; D ambiguous. The clonotype originates from an adult with mismatch repair-deficient cancer. Specimen: PBMCs, collected before pembrolizumab treatment. CDR3 bases: TGTGCCAGCAGCTTAGGGACCTCTAGCTACAATGAGCAGTTCTTC. This sequence encodes CASSLGTSSYNEQFF.